This T cell receptor (beta chain) was recovered during a study of Graves' ophthalmopathy and Graves' hyperthyroidism (dated by TCRdb to between 2018 and 2020). Turning to the overall study: Peripheral blood samples were taken at the time of initial diagnosis, before any treatment was given. TCR beta repertoire signatures were used to distinguish Graves' ophthalmopathy from Graves' hyperthyroidism and to predict progression to ophthalmopathy. In total, approximately 130 blood samples were TCR-sequenced: some 40 ophthalmopathy, roughly 77 hyperthyroidism and about 17 hyperthyroidism-to-ophthalmopathy patients. To explore V-J signatures that distinguish ophthalmopathy from hyperthyroidism, a discovery set of about a hundred patients was enrolled, made up of under 50 with ophthalmopathy and under 65 with stable hyperthyroidism. An independent validation cohort comprised roughly 20 hyperthyroidism patients and about 16 patients who later progressed from hyperthyroidism to ophthalmopathy. In a handful of hyperthyroidism patients, the T-cell repertoires found in thyroid tissue were compared with those found in blood. Following sample collection, hyperthyroidism patients were given methimazole at a starting dose of 30 mg daily, and ophthalmopathy patients were given high-dose intravenous methylprednisolone. The roughly 91 discovery patients were randomly divided into training and test sets at a 7:3 ratio. The study at large found these results: In validation, the model predicted ophthalmopathy progression with about 71% sensitivity and less than 80% specificity; some 13 predicted patients were CT-confirmed with GO in a median of around 6 months. No statistical method was used to predetermine the sample size, and group allocation was not hidden from the investigators. Most expanded thyroid clonotypes with a frequency above 0.001 also appeared in blood, which suggests that blood repertoires may reflect the immune response in the thyroid. Ophthalmopathy was separated from stable hyperthyroidism by the 13-signature model with about 89% sensitivity and approximately 84% specificity in cross-validation and with 80%/75% in the test set.

This clonotype was recorded at least ten times. This receptor's antigen is unknown. Base qualities are not provided; no much larger clone lies one nucleotide away. Hyperthyroidism was considered stable if no progression to ophthalmopathy occurred within 18 months of follow-up. Hyperthyroidism patients were newly diagnosed, were aged 18 to 65 years, and had a disease duration under 2 months. Patients with other autoimmune diseases, uncontrolled infections, pregnancy or lactation were excluded from the study. Clinical symptoms, serum thyroxine, TRAb, thyroid ultrasound and orbital computed tomography were used for diagnosis. Using Ficoll-Paque density gradient centrifugation, PBMCs were isolated from approximately 11 ml of fresh peripheral blood. Trizol reagent was used to extract the total RNA, and its quality was then checked on an Agilent 2100 Bioanalyzer. For repertoire sequencing, TCR beta CDR3 regions were amplified from RNA transcripts. The first round of RT-PCR was done with HTBI primers and the Qiagen OneStep RT-PCR kit, and was followed by a second round of multiplex PCR, then size selection and purification. The libraries underwent paired-end sequencing with 100 bp reads on an Illumina HiSeq2000. The source study handled its data this way. SOAPnuke was used to process the reads, throwing out any read that had adapters, had uncalled bases, had a mean Phred below 15, or lacked an exact constant-primer or identifier match. High-quality paired reads were merged with COPE v1.2.5. Each unique nucleotide sequence was defined as a clonotype, and clonotypes were aligned to IMGT TRB V, D and J references with MiTCR v1.1. Analysis was restricted to V-J combinations with a frequency above 0.0001, which covered roughly 99% of repertoires. A TCR clonal expansion and chaos score per V-J combination was defined as the ratio of F50 clonal expansion to chaos observed in the TCRdist matrix. Welch's t-statistics and random forest were used to reduce the features to around 13 V-J combinations, which were then used as input to a naive Bayes classifier. The Morisita-Horn index was used to measure how similar the thyroid and blood repertoires were. The public sequencing data were trimmed at Q25 with fastp and processed into clonotypes with MiXCR by TCRdb, which kept only in-frame beta chains. Identical CDR3 proteins give one entry, which carries the most common genes and DNA. The V and J calls come from TCRdb's annotation, not from the publication. The sample table lists hundreds of thousands of distinct CDR3 sequences, around 21% of them with a count of one. The ten largest clones capture 3% of the sample.

The CDR3, from cysteine to phenylalanine, totals 13 residues. Only the CDR3 portion is preserved as DNA: 39 bases, with reading frame beginning at the first base. Here V drops 8 bases and J drops 2 bases, and the junction holds 8 bases not matched to any gene. CDR1 is given as DFQATT and CDR2 as SNEGSKA, both from the germline V gene (reference sequence). The clonotype was recovered from a woman in her late teens or twenties with stable Graves' hyperthyroidism. Donor details come from another sample of the same person, matched by shared clones. The chain is encoded by TRBV20-1 joined to TRBJ2-7, with TRBD2 identical over 8 junction bases. Sequencing used peripheral blood. The sequenced DNA: TGCAGTCCTCTGAGGCGGGAGGCCTACGAGCAGTACTTC. It encodes CSPLRREAYEQYF.